The present T cell receptor beta chain was sequenced within a study of cytomegalovirus exposure and HLA in healthy donors. PCR was performed using 60 Vbeta and 13 Jbeta primers. The repertoire was sequenced with immunoSEQ multiplex PCR; TCRdb's copy has only in-frame clones and lacks some. The sample has about 200,000 clones, 79% seen once. The CDR3 length is 14 residues. Trimming cost V 0 bases and J 6 bases, with 12 bases left between them. Germline loops: CDR1 GTSNPN, CDR2 SVGIG (reference sequence). Sequencing input: PBMCs. This clonotype originated in a man over 45 in good health and CMV-seronegative. The chain has TRBV30 and TRBJ1-5; possible D gene TRBD1, 6 bases. The CDR3 DNA follows: TGTGCCTGGAGTGTTGAGGGGGGGGTTCAGCCCCAGCATTTT. The encoded protein is CAWSVEGGVQPQHF.